The 18 T cell receptor beta chains below come from one sample, sequenced in a study of monozygotic twins with inflammatory bowel disease. TCRdb re-called the 5' RACE reads, yielding one record per CDR3 amino acid sequence without DNA. The specimen's table records about 440,000 distinct CDR3 sequences. The sequenced material came from blood. These receptors were obtained from a human donor with ulcerative colitis or Crohn's disease, or a healthy co-twin of an affected twin (not recorded which).

The chain combines TRBV28 with TRBJ2-1; TCRdb picks TRBD1, but there is no DNA to check that call. The germline gives CDR1 MDHEN, CDR2 SYDVKM. The CDR3 is 16 amino acids. The CDR3 protein is CASSLFGQGARNEQFF.

V is TRBV11-2 and J is TRBJ2-1. The CDR3 loop spans 16 amino acids. Germline loops: CDR1 SGHAT, CDR2 FQNNGV. The CDR3 loop is CASSWGWGETYNEQFF.

V and J are TRBV15 and TRBJ1-2. In germline, CDR1 is LNHNV, CDR2 YYDKDF (reference sequence). The CDR3 has 17 residues. CDR3 sequence: CATSRVYSRTEDYGYTF.

This chain connects TRBV7-9 to TRBJ1-1; the D call of TRBD1 rests on TCRdb alone, since no DNA is present to check it. CDR1 SEHNR and CDR2 FQNEAQ come from the germline V gene (reference sequence). The CDR3 runs 16 residues. The CDR3 is CASSSLRGTVNTEAFF.

The chain uses TRBV20-1 and TRBJ1-5; the D call from TCRdb, TRBD1, cannot be confirmed without DNA. Germline CDR1 and CDR2: DFQATT and SNEGSKA (reference sequence). The CDR3 covers 13 residues. Here the CDR3 reads CSAPQGSNQPQHF.

The chain combines TRBV30 with TRBJ2-1. The CDR3 consists of 16 residues. CDR1 is GTSNPN, CDR2 SVGIG, per germline (reference sequence). CDR3 region: CAWSFRAGVSYNEQFF.

The genes are TRBV7-3 and TRBJ2-5; TCRdb gives TRBD1 as the D gene, but with no DNA this cannot be confirmed. Germline CDR1 is SGHTA and CDR2 is FQGTGA. CDR3 length equals 13 residues. CDR3 sequence: CASSPGPSETQYF. The full variable domain, in which reference TRBV7-3 and TRBJ2-5 provide the parts outside the CDR3, is GAGVSQTPSNKVTEKGKYVELRCDPISGHTALYWYRQSLGQGPEFLIYFQGTGAADDSGLPNDRFFAVRPEGSVSTLKIQRTERGDSAVYLCASSPGPSETQYFGPGTRLLVL.

V usage is TRBV28 and J usage is TRBJ2-1; TCRdb picks TRBD2, but there is no DNA to check that call. The CDR3 contains 16 residues. Germline-derived CDR1 and CDR2 are MDHEN and SYDVKM. The CDR3 protein is CASSFYLTSPKNEQFF.

V and J are TRBV20-1 and TRBJ2-3; the D call from TCRdb, TRBD1, cannot be confirmed without DNA. The CDR3 extends over 14 amino acids. From germline, CDR1 is DFQATT and CDR2 SNEGSKA (reference sequence). CDR3 in amino acids: CSADGGRVLNTQYF.

The V and J genes are TRBV30 and TRBJ2-4; TCRdb indicates TRBD2, and absent DNA this call remains unverified. This CDR3 region has 14 residues. Germline V lookup: CDR1 GTSNPN, CDR2 SVGIG (reference sequence). This CDR3 reads CAWSALAGGNIQYF.

The rearrangement links TRBV5-4 to TRBJ2-5. The germline gives CDR1 SGHNT, CDR2 YYREEE (reference sequence). The CDR3 has 16 residues. The CDR3 is CASSSASGRSQETQYF.

This chain joins TRBV19 and TRBJ1-1. Germline-derived CDR1 and CDR2 are LNHDA and SQIVND (reference sequence). There are 12 residues in the CDR3. This CDR3 is CASSPSLREAFF.

The genes are TRBV5-1 and TRBJ1-2. The CDR3 contains 14 residues. Germline CDR1 and CDR2: SGHRS and YFSETQ. The CDR3 loop is CASSLAAERGGYTF.

The V call is TRBV20-1, the J call TRBJ2-3; TCRdb selects TRBD1, and the lack of DNA leaves this call unchecked. Germline assignment: CDR1 DFQATT and CDR2 SNEGSKA (reference sequence). The CDR3 runs to 15 residues. CDR3 residues: CSARQGGALADTQYF.

The chain employs TRBV20-1 and TRBJ2-1. This CDR3 spans 13 amino acids. In germline, CDR1 is DFQATT, CDR2 SNEGSKA (reference sequence). The CDR3 region is CSAHTRRYNEQFF.

J is TRBJ2-3 and V is TRBV28. The CDR3 contains 14 residues. The germline CDR1 and CDR2 sequences are MDHEN and SYDVKM. The CDR3 region is CASSLLNPSDTQYF.

This rearrangement joins TRBV7-9 to TRBJ2-7; with no DNA, the TCRdb D assignment of TRBD1 cannot be verified. Germline values: CDR1 SEHNR, CDR2 FQNEAQ (reference sequence). This CDR3 is 17 amino acids long. CDR3 in amino acids: CASSAHEMTGGGYEQYF.

The CDR3 loop reads CASRRTTSGSTDTQYF. The gene calls are TRBV2 and TRBJ2-3; TCRdb gives TRBD2 as the D gene, but with no DNA this cannot be confirmed. CDR1 is SNHLY, CDR2 FYNNEI, per germline. This CDR3 spans 16 amino acids. Variable domain in full (rest from reference TRBV2 and TRBJ2-3): EPEVTQTPSHQVTQMGQEVILRCVPISNHLYFYWYRQILGQKVEFLVSFYNNEISEKSEIFDDQFSVERPDGSNFTLKIRSTKLEDSAMYFCASRRTTSGSTDTQYFGPGTRLTVL.